These 32 T cell receptor beta chains were all obtained from the same sample, sequenced in a study of blood T cells in healthy people across ages (dated by TCRdb to about 2015). The library was made by 5' RACE. The sequencing machine was an Illumina HiSeq 2500. A second PCR of about 6 to 11 cycles was run with a J-beta primer mix and a sample-barcoded 5' primer. The public sequencing data were trimmed at Q25 with fastp and processed into clonotypes with MiXCR by TCRdb, which kept only in-frame beta chains. Rows with one shared CDR3 protein collapse into an entry with the most common genes and DNA. Here the sample has about 800,000 distinct CDR3 sequences; about 46% occur a single time. 15% to 20% of the sample lies in the top ten. The sequenced sample consisted of blood. The receptor set was obtained from a man older than 75 in good health.

The chain links TRBV29-1 to TRBJ2-4; the match to TRBD1 covers 7 bases. The last part of the DNA fits TRBJ2-7 better; the J call may be wrong. The CDR3 spans 13 residues. Per the germline V gene, CDR1 is SQVTM and CDR2 is ANQGSEA. The DNA for the CDR3 is TGCAGCGCCTCCACCGGGACAGCCTACGAGCAGTACTTC. Protein product: CSASTGTAYEQYF.

The chain links TRBV20-1 to TRBJ2-5, with a weak D call TRBD2 (5 bases). This CDR3 is 12 amino acids long. Germline V CDR1 and CDR2: DFQATT, SNEGSKA (reference sequence). Trimming pared 0 bases from V and 11 bases from J, leaving 13 bases between. CDR3 sequence reads: CSARDLRGEQYF. The CDR3 nucleotides are TGCAGTGCTAGAGATCTCCGGGGTGAGCAGTACTTC.

V and J are TRBV20-1 and TRBJ2-1; TRBD2 matches 12 bases. J was trimmed by 4 bases and V by 4 bases; bases with no gene match: 5. This CDR3 is 15 amino acids long. The germline V gene has CDR1 DFQATT and CDR2 SNEGSKA (reference sequence). CDR3 nucleotide sequence: TGCAGTGCTACCCCCGGGACTAGCGGGTACAATGAGCAGTTCTTC. Translated: CSATPGTSGYNEQFF.

The J gene is TRBJ1-6, the V gene TRBV5-1, with TRBD1 as a possible D gene (5 bases). The CDR3 contains 15 residues. CDR1 and CDR2 (germline): SGHRS, YFSETQ. Deletions cut 0 bases from V and 9 bases from J, with 13 bases between. CDR3 residues: CASSLVVGQSSPLHF. CDR3 DNA: TGCGCCAGCAGCTTGGTCGTGGGGCAAAGTTCACCCCTCCACTTT.

This clonotype was seen only a few times. The chain is built from TRBV18 and TRBJ2-1; D is unclear. Trimming left V 5 bases short and J 4 bases short, with 12 bases between. In germline, CDR1 is KGHSH, CDR2 LQKENI. This CDR3 region has 14 residues. The CDR3 DNA reads as TGTGCCAGCTCAAGTGACCCCCTTTACAATGAGCAGTTCTTC. Translation: CASSSDPLYNEQFF.

The V call is TRBV20-1, the J call TRBJ1-2, with D possibly being TRBD1 (6 bases). The germline CDR1 and CDR2 sequences are DFQATT and SNEGSKA (reference sequence). Trimming took 4 bases from V and 6 from J, leaving 15 bases between them. CDR3 length: 13 residues. The CDR3 region is CSAKRGRTDGYTF. The CDR3 nucleotides read TGCAGTGCTAAAAGAGGCCGGACAGATGGCTACACCTTC.

This clonotype turned up a few times. The rearrangement joins TRBV7-9 to TRBJ1-2; 7 nucleotides align to TRBD1. CDR1 is SEHNR and CDR2 is FQNEAQ in the germline V gene (reference sequence). V dropped 4 bases and J dropped 7; count of bases not matched to a gene: 6. The CDR3 spans 13 residues. CDR3 sequence reads: CASSSQGGSGYTF. DNA for the CDR3: TGTGCCAGCAGCTCCCAAGGGGGCTCTGGCTACACCTTC.

The V gene is TRBV18, the J gene TRBJ2-2; TRBD1 matches 9 bases. Germline V gives CDR1 KGHSH, CDR2 LQKENI. The trim removed 3 bases at V and 4 bases at J, leaving 6 bases unmatched. The CDR3 totals 16 residues. The CDR3 DNA reads TGTGCCAGCTCACCGCCGGGACAGGGTACCACCGGGGAGCTGTTTTTT. Protein: CASSPPGQGTTGELFF.

The chain has TRBV20-1 and TRBJ2-7, with D possibly called TRBD1 or TRBD2 (5 bases each). Trimming took off 3 bases at V and 0 bases at J, with 6 bases between the two ends. This CDR3 comprises 12 residues. Per the germline V gene, CDR1 is DFQATT and CDR2 is SNEGSKA (reference sequence). CDR3 residues: CSASGTSYEQYF. The CDR3 coding sequence is TGCAGTGCTAGCGGGACCTCCTACGAGCAGTACTTC.

This clonotype was detected only a few times. The V call is TRBV5-1, the J call TRBJ1-6; D is undetermined. CDR1 is SGHRS and CDR2 is YFSETQ in the germline V gene. This CDR3 contains 16 residues. Trimming removed 6 bases from V and 6 bases from J, with 19 bases in between. The CDR3 coding sequence is TGCGCCAGCACCCTGAACGGGCGGGAGAGTAATTCACCCCTCCACTTT. Translation: CASTLNGRESNSPLHF.

The genes are TRBV7-2 and TRBJ2-7, with TRBD2 matching 11 bases. Germline V gives CDR1 SGHTA, CDR2 FQGNSA. Trimming at V came to 0 bases and at J to 5 bases, leaving 6 bases not matched to a gene. The CDR3 is 16 residues long. CDR3 bases: TGTGCCAGCAGCTTAGCAAGACTAGCGGGAACGAACGAGCAGTACTTC. Translation: CASSLARLAGTNEQYF.

V and J are TRBV20-1 and TRBJ2-5; 8 nucleotides line up with TRBD2. V was clipped by 3 bases and J by 11 bases; unmatched bases: 14. Germline CDR1 DFQATT, CDR2 SNEGSKA (reference sequence). This CDR3 has 14 amino acids. CDR3 sequence: CSARFRAGDSVQYF. In DNA form, the CDR3 reads TGCAGTGCTAGGTTCCGAGCGGGAGATTCTGTGCAGTACTTC.

This chain uses TRBV7-2 with TRBJ2-3; the D is unclear. The V end lost 3 bases, the J end lost 2 bases, and 9 bases lay between the germline ends. Germline CDR1 SGHTA, CDR2 FQGNSA. The CDR3 runs 14 residues. This chain's CDR3 is CASSFYRPTDTQYF. CDR3 sequence (DNA): TGTGCCAGCAGCTTTTATCGTCCCACAGATACGCAGTATTTT. The full variable domain, completed using reference TRBV7-2 and TRBJ2-3, is GAGVSQSPSNKVTEKGKDVELRCDPISGHTALYWYRQSLGQGLEFLIYFQGNSAPDKSGLPSDRFSAERTGGSVSTLTIQRTQQEDSAVYLCASSFYRPTDTQYFGPGTRLTVL.

This chain connects TRBV7-2 to TRBJ2-3; D gene ambiguous. Germline V gene lookup returns CDR1 SGHTA and CDR2 FQGNSA. The V end lost 2 bases, the J end lost 4 bases, and 13 bases lay between the germline ends. The CDR3 has 15 residues. In DNA, the CDR3 is TGTGCCAGCAGCTTATCGGCTAGTTTGCCAGATACGCAGTATTTT. Amino acid sequence: CASSLSASLPDTQYF.

V usage is TRBV29-1 and J usage is TRBJ2-7; D might be TRBD1 (6 bases). Germline loops: CDR1 SQVTM, CDR2 ANQGSEA. This CDR3 contains 14 residues. Trimming pared 0 bases from V and 4 bases from J, leaving 13 bases between. Here the CDR3 reads CSVEEDSRGYEQYF. In nucleotides, the CDR3 is TGCAGCGTTGAAGAGGACAGTCGAGGATACGAGCAGTACTTC.

The rearrangement uses TRBV6-1 and TRBJ2-3, with 9 bases matching TRBD2. Trimming cost V 0 bases and J 0 bases; bases outside gene matches: 7. The germline gives CDR1 MNHNS, CDR2 SASEGT. CDR3 length equals 18 residues. The CDR3 DNA is TGTGCCAGCAGTGAAGCAGTTTGGCTAGCGGGGAGCACAGATACGCAGTATTTT. Translated, it gives CASSEAVWLAGSTDTQYF.

The rearrangement links TRBV10-3 to TRBJ2-7, with a tentative D call TRBD2 (6 bases). The CDR3 extends over 15 amino acids. Per germline, CDR1 ENHRY and CDR2 SYGVKD. V was pared by 0 bases and J by 2 bases, with 11 bases between. CDR3 in DNA: TGTGCCATCAGTGAGTCGAGGGACTCCACCTACGAGCAGTACTTC. Encoded protein: CAISESRDSTYEQYF.

This clonotype was counted at least ten times. The chain combines TRBV29-1 with TRBJ2-1; 7 bases map to TRBD2. The CDR3 totals 12 residues. CDR1 is SQVTM and CDR2 is ANQGSEA in the germline V gene. J gave up 7 bases and V 6 bases, and 6 bases lay outside the gene matches. CDR3 loop: CSVQRDWNEQFF. CDR3 DNA: TGCAGCGTCCAGCGGGATTGGAATGAGCAGTTCTTC.

Only a few counts were recorded for this clonotype. The V gene is TRBV29-1, the J gene TRBJ2-7; TRBD2 matches at 7 bases. Per the germline V gene, CDR1 is SQVTM and CDR2 is ANQGSEA. The CDR3 extends over 12 amino acids. Trimming cost V 4 bases and J 4 bases; bases outside gene matches: 4. The CDR3 region is CSVVVSGYEQYF. CDR3 coding DNA: TGCAGCGTTGTCGTTAGCGGGTACGAGCAGTACTTC.

The chain has TRBV19 and TRBJ2-7; no definite D call. V was clipped by 3 bases and J by 0 bases, with 9 bases between them. CDR3 length: 14 residues. From germline, CDR1 is LNHDA and CDR2 SQIVND (reference sequence). CDR3 residues: CASSITETSYEQYF. For the CDR3, the DNA is TGTGCCAGTAGTATTACAGAGACCTCCTACGAGCAGTACTTC.

In its sample, this clonotype was seen many times. The V gene is TRBV12-3 or TRBV12-4, the J gene TRBJ2-3; 11 bases are shared with TRBD2. CDR3 length: 15 amino acids. The V gene end was trimmed by 6 bases and the J gene end by 0 bases; junction bases not matched to a gene: 2. The DNA for the CDR3 is TGTGCCAGCAGAAGGACTAGCGGGAGCACAGATACGCAGTATTTT. Protein: CASRRTSGSTDTQYF.

Comment on this clonotype: A much larger clone lies one base from this, so it may be a read error. The gene calls are TRBV5-1 and TRBJ2-7; 7 bases align to TRBD1. Germline lookup yields CDR1 SGHRS and CDR2 YFSETQ. The CDR3 totals 15 residues. V was clipped by 5 bases and J by 2 bases; unmatched bases: 10. CDR3 sequence reads: CASSYTGDGPYEQYF. For the CDR3, the DNA is TGCGCCAGCAGTTATACAGGGGACGGGCCCTACGAGCAGTACTTC.

The chain couples TRBV4-3 to TRBJ2-7; 8 nucleotides align to TRBD2. After removal of 0 bases from V and 5 bases from J, the junction contained 15 bases not matched to a gene. There are 18 residues in the CDR3. Germline lookup yields CDR1 LGHNA and CDR2 YSLEER. The CDR3 loop reads CASSQDNFRREEVHEQYF. CDR3 nucleotide sequence: TGCGCCAGCAGCCAAGATAACTTTCGGCGGGAGGAGGTGCACGAGCAGTACTTC.

The chain has TRBV3-1 and TRBJ2-1; 7 bases line up with TRBD1. Germline assignment: CDR1 LGHDT and CDR2 YNNKEL (reference sequence). The junction had 7 bases not matched to a gene; V was cut back by 0 bases and J by 8 bases. The CDR3 length is 15 residues. The CDR3 here is CASSQERNRGDEQFF. CDR3 DNA sequence: TGTGCCAGCAGCCAAGAAAGGAACAGGGGCGATGAGCAGTTCTTC.

The chain combines TRBV3-1 with TRBJ2-1; the match to TRBD2 covers 9 bases. Germline loops: CDR1 LGHDT, CDR2 YNNKEL (reference sequence). The ends lost 2 bases at V and 10 bases at J; junction bases unmatched: 3. The CDR3 runs to 13 residues. CDR3 sequence (DNA): TGTGCCAGCAGCCAACCACTAGCGGGCGAGCAGTTCTTC. Protein sequence: CASSQPLAGEQFF.

The chain recombines TRBV15 with TRBJ2-3; D is undetermined. V gave up 4 bases and J gave up 4 bases, with 6 bases separating them. CDR1 is LNHNV and CDR2 is YYDKDF in the germline V gene (reference sequence). The CDR3 extends over 12 amino acids. CDR3 in DNA: TGTGCCACCAGCATCGGACCAGATACGCAGTATTTT. As protein: CATSIGPDTQYF.

This clonotype occurred once. The chain carries TRBV7-9 and TRBJ2-7, with 9 bases identical to TRBD1. CDR3 length: 14 amino acids. Germline loops: CDR1 SEHNR, CDR2 FQNEAQ (reference sequence). The V and J ends lost 5 bases and 5 bases, in that order; junction bases with no gene match: 7. The CDR3 DNA follows: TGTGCCAGCAGCAGCCCGGACAGGGGACACGAGCAGTACTTC. This gives the protein CASSSPDRGHEQYF.

V gene TRBV2 combines with J gene TRBJ1-1, with unresolved D. V lost 3 bases to trimming and J lost 0 bases, with 8 bases between them. The germline V gene encodes CDR1 SNHLY and CDR2 FYNNEI. This CDR3 has 14 amino acids. The CDR3 here is CASSETSMNTEAFF. CDR3 DNA sequence: TGTGCCAGCAGTGAGACAAGCATGAACACTGAAGCTTTCTTT.

This chain uses TRBV6-2 or TRBV6-3 with TRBJ1-5; D uncertain. Trimming stripped 2 bases from V and 2 bases from J, with 13 bases between. CDR1 MNHEY and CDR2 SVGEGT come from the germline V gene. There are 16 residues in the CDR3. CDR3: CASSYEGRDGNQPQHF. The CDR3 DNA follows: TGTGCCAGCAGTTACGAAGGGAGGGATGGCAATCAGCCCCAGCATTTT.

The J gene is TRBJ2-1, the V gene TRBV6-4, with D unresolved. The V gene's germline CDR1 is MRHNA and CDR2 SNTAGT. This CDR3 spans 15 amino acids. V lost 5 bases and J lost 5, with 16 bases in between. This CDR3 is CASSLGSASNNEQFF. For the CDR3, the DNA is TGTGCCAGCAGTCTCGGGTCCGCTTCCAACAATGAGCAGTTCTTC.

This clonotype showed up just a few times. The gene calls are TRBV7-2 and TRBJ2-5; tentative D call: TRBD2 (6 bases). This CDR3 is 18 amino acids long. In germline, CDR1 is SGHTA, CDR2 FQGNSA. V was trimmed by 1 base and J by 2 bases, leaving 20 bases between them. CDR3: CASSLVALAARRQETQYF. The CDR3 bases are TGTGCCAGCAGCTTAGTAGCGTTAGCGGCCCGCCGGCAAGAGACCCAGTACTTC.

Details on this clonotype: This may come from a read error, since a much larger clone is one base off. The V and J genes are TRBV7-3 and TRBJ2-3, with D possibly being TRBD2 (5 bases). This CDR3 comprises 15 residues. CDR1 is SGHTA and CDR2 is FQGTGA in the germline V gene. CDR3 nucleotide sequence: TGTGCCAGCAGCCCCAGAGGGCCTAGCACAGATGCGCAGTATTTT. This translates into CASSPRGPSTDAQYF.